One sample yielded the 21 T cell receptor beta chains listed below, sequenced in a study of early T cells in non-severe SARS-CoV-2 infection. TCRdb recomputed calls from the 5' RACE reads with MiXCR, one row per CDR3 protein. The sample lists about 83,000 distinct CDR3 sequences, 12% occurring once. Sequencing input: whole blood. The receptors come from an adult who was a healthcare worker with PCR-confirmed SARS-CoV-2 infection or an uninfected control (not recorded which).

The V gene is TRBV7-6, the J gene TRBJ1-2; no firm D call. Germline V gene data show CDR1 as SGHVS and CDR2 as FNYEAQ. The CDR3 length is 13 residues. Trimming left V 1 base short and J 2 bases short, with 5 bases between. CDR3 in amino acids: CASSLEQNYGYTF. CDR3 bases: TGTGCCAGCAGCTTAGAACAGAACTATGGCTACACCTTC.

The V and J genes are TRBV5-1 and TRBJ1-3; tentatively, D is TRBD1 (5 bases). The germline CDR1 and CDR2 sequences are SGHRS and YFSETQ. The CDR3 contains 17 residues. V gave up 7 bases and J gave up 3 bases, with 23 bases separating them. The CDR3 sequence: CASAPGSGRVYGNTIYF. CDR3 coding DNA: TGCGCCAGCGCCCCCGGGAGTGGCAGGGTTTATGGAAACACCATATATTTT.

This clonotype was detected many times. This sequence joins TRBV20-1 and TRBJ1-1; D call uncertain. The germline V gene encodes CDR1 DFQATT and CDR2 SNEGSKA (reference sequence). V shed 0 bases and J shed 2 bases, with 7 bases lying between them. The CDR3 consists of 13 residues. DNA of the CDR3: TGCAGTGCTAGAGATGTAGCTAACACTGAAGCTTTCTTT. Protein: CSARDVANTEAFF.

There are many counts of this clonotype. The chain combines TRBV21-1 with TRBJ2-1. TRBV21-1 represents a pseudogene. The length of the CDR3 is 13 residues. The CDR3 coding sequence is TGTGCCAGCAGCAAATGGCACTACAATGAGCAGTTCTTC. Its protein product is CASSKWHYNEQFF.

The rearrangement joins TRBV7-2 to TRBJ2-7; D call uncertain. Germline CDR1 SGHTA, CDR2 FQGNSA. This CDR3 is 13 amino acids long. Trimming shortened V by 4 bases and J by 12 bases, and 19 bases separated the two germline ends. CDR3: CASSSSRRNSLYF. The CDR3 coding sequence is TGTGCCAGCAGCTCCAGCAGGCGTAACTCTCTGTACTTC.

This clonotype came up a few times. The rearrangement links TRBV5-6 to TRBJ2-2; a possible D gene is TRBD2 (6 bases). The V gene lost 1 base and the J gene lost 6 bases, with 13 bases spanning the gap. Germline CDR1 SGHDT, CDR2 YYEEEE. This CDR3 has 15 amino acids. CDR3 amino acids: CASSLMGGGAGELFF. The CDR3 coding sequence is TGTGCCAGCAGCTTGATGGGAGGCGGCGCCGGGGAGCTGTTTTTT.

The chain carries TRBV25-1 and TRBJ2-1; 9 bases map to TRBD1. Germline lookup yields CDR1 MGHDK and CDR2 SYGVNS. V lost 3 bases, J lost 7 bases, and 7 bases stayed unmatched. There are 15 residues in the CDR3. CDR3 protein: CASSDRTGVVNEQFF. DNA of the CDR3: TGTGCCAGCAGTGACAGGACAGGGGTTGTGAATGAGCAGTTCTTC.

This clonotype has only a few counts. The junction does not match germline at one end; this may be a read error. CDR3 sequence reads: CASSKDSAKNYGYTF. The DNA for the CDR3 is TGTGCCAGCAGCAAAGACAGCGCCAAAAACTATGGCTACACCTTC. V is TRBV4-2 and J is TRBJ1-2, with D possibly TRBD1 on 5 matching bases. Germline V gene data show CDR1 as LGHNA and CDR2 as YNFKEQ. The CDR3 has 15 residues.

The DNA of the CDR3 is TGCGCCAGCAGCTTAGGCGAGACATCTACCTACGAGCAGTACTTC. Encoded protein: CASSLGETSTYEQYF. The chain employs TRBV5-1 and TRBJ2-7; no firm D call. Trimming took off 2 bases at V and 2 bases at J, with 14 bases between the two ends. The CDR3 length is 15 residues. Germline CDR1 is SGHRS and CDR2 is YFSETQ.

At least ten counts were recorded for this clonotype. The chain carries TRBV29-1 and TRBJ2-3, with no clear D. The germline V gene encodes CDR1 SQVTM and CDR2 ANQGSEA. The CDR3 loop spans 13 amino acids. With 4 bases removed from V and 2 bases from J, the gap between germline ends came to 10 bases. Here the CDR3 reads CSVAIGPTDTQYF. CDR3 DNA sequence: TGCAGCGTTGCAATCGGACCCACAGATACGCAGTATTTT.

This clonotype was seen a few times. The J gene is TRBJ2-5, the V gene TRBV9, with 10 positions matching TRBD1. From germline, CDR1 is SGDLS and CDR2 YYNGEE. Germline trimming cut 0 bases from V and 6 bases from J; bases unmatched to any gene: 5. The CDR3 covers 15 residues. DNA for the CDR3: TGTGCCAGCAGCGTAGGGGGGACAGGGGAAAAGACCCAGTACTTC. This gives the protein CASSVGGTGEKTQYF.

This clonotype came up many times. The V gene is TRBV2, the J gene TRBJ2-1; possible D gene TRBD2, 6 bases. Trimming cost V 3 bases and J 4 bases, with 13 bases left between them. The length of the CDR3 is 15 residues. Germline CDR1 is SNHLY and CDR2 is FYNNEI. DNA of the CDR3: TGTGCCAGCAGTGATATGGGGGGAAGGTACAATGAGCAGTTCTTC. This codes for CASSDMGGRYNEQFF. Complete variable domain (other parts from reference TRBV2 and TRBJ2-1): EPEVTQTPSHQVTQMGQEVILRCVPISNHLYFYWYRQILGQKVEFLVSFYNNEISEKSEIFDDQFSVERPDGSNFTLKIRSTKLEDSAMYFCASSDMGGRYNEQFFGPGTRLTVL.

This clonotype was seen repeatedly, ten times or more. The chain is built from TRBV7-9 and TRBJ2-3; unclear D gene. Per germline, CDR1 SEHNR and CDR2 FQNEAQ (reference sequence). The CDR3 extends over 11 amino acids. V gave up 9 bases and J gave up 5 bases, with 9 bases separating them. Here the CDR3 DNA reads TGTGCCAGTACTTTGGGAGATACGCAGTATTTT. It specifies CASTLGDTQYF. The full variable domain, completed using reference TRBV7-9 and TRBJ2-3, is DTGVSQNPRHKITKRGQNVTFRCDPISEHNRLYWYRQTLGQGPEFLTYFQNEAQLEKSRLLSDRFSAERPKGSFSTLEIQRTEQGDSAMYLCASTLGDTQYFGPGTRLTVL.

The chain is built from TRBV30 and TRBJ1-1, with 11 bases lining up with TRBD1. Germline CDR1 GTSNPN, CDR2 SVGIG (reference sequence). V gave up 2 bases and J gave up 5 bases; unmatched junction bases: 4. This CDR3 is 14 amino acids long. The CDR3 DNA is TGTGCCTGGAGTAGGGGACAGGGGGTTACTGAAGCTTTCTTT. This encodes CAWSRGQGVTEAFF.

There are a few counts of this clonotype. This chain uses TRBV2 with TRBJ2-7; D is unresolved. The V end lost 2 bases, the J end lost 6 bases, and 8 bases lay between the germline ends. The CDR3 has 12 residues. Germline lookup yields CDR1 SNHLY and CDR2 FYNNEI. Written as DNA, the CDR3 is TGTGCCAGCAGTGAAAGTCCTCCCGAGCAGTACTTC. This gives the protein CASSESPPEQYF. The entire variable domain, with the rest obtained from reference TRBV2 and TRBJ2-7, is as follows: EPEVTQTPSHQVTQMGQEVILRCVPISNHLYFYWYRQILGQKVEFLVSFYNNEISEKSEIFDDQFSVERPDGSNFTLKIRSTKLEDSAMYFCASSESPPEQYFGPGTRLTVT.

This clonotype was found a few times. The chain links TRBV20-1 to TRBJ2-4; TRBD2 matches 12 bases. CDR3 size: 15 residues. V trimming: 5 bases; J trimming: 2 bases; junction bases outside the gene matches: 4. Germline CDR1 is DFQATT and CDR2 is SNEGSKA (reference sequence). The CDR3: CSAQTSGRTKNIQYF. Written as DNA, the CDR3 is TGCAGTGCTCAGACTAGCGGGAGAACCAAAAACATTCAGTACTTC.

This clonotype showed up just a few times. The genes are TRBV7-6 and TRBJ2-7; D possibly corresponds to TRBD1 (5 bases). Germline V gives CDR1 SGHVS, CDR2 FNYEAQ. The V end lost 5 bases, the J end lost 0 bases, and 23 bases lay between the germline ends. CDR3 length: 18 amino acids. CDR3 in DNA: TGTGCCAGCAGCCCAGGGCTCCCTCCTCTAGACAGCTCCTACGAGCAGTACTTC. Residues: CASSPGLPPLDSSYEQYF. Full variable domain (outside the CDR3, taken from reference TRBV7-6 and TRBJ2-7): GAGVSQSPRYKVTKRGQDVALRCDPISGHVSLYWYRQALGQGPEFLTYFNYEAQQDKSGLPNDRFSAERPEGSISTLTIQRTEQRDSAMYRCASSPGLPPLDSSYEQYFGPGTRLTVT.

This clonotype was seen repeatedly, ten times or more. The CDR3 DNA is TGCGCCAGCAGCTTGGCCGGTCGCATTGGCGCCTACGAGCAGTACTTC. Translated, it gives CASSLAGRIGAYEQYF. J is TRBJ2-7 and V is TRBV5-1; D gene uncertain. This CDR3 has 16 amino acids. The germline gives CDR1 SGHRS, CDR2 YFSETQ. Trimming removed 0 bases at V and 2 bases at J, with 15 bases between.

This clonotype occurred many times. This rearrangement joins TRBV7-2 to TRBJ2-4; 8 nucleotides agree with TRBD1. The ends lost 5 bases at V and 3 bases at J; junction bases unmatched: 9. Germline V gene sequence: CDR1 SGHTA, CDR2 FQGNSA. This CDR3 comprises 16 residues. DNA for the CDR3: TGTGCCAGCAGCCCATGGGCAGGGGGCGGCAAAAACATTCAGTACTTC. Translating gives CASSPWAGGGKNIQYF. Full variable domain (missing parts from reference TRBV7-2 and TRBJ2-4): GAGVSQSPSNKVTEKGKDVELRCDPISGHTALYWYRQSLGQGLEFLIYFQGNSAPDKSGLPSDRFSAERTGGSVSTLTIQRTQQEDSAVYLCASSPWAGGGKNIQYFGAGTRLSVL.

This clonotype came up a few times. CDR3 region: CASSRFQASKNIQYF. In DNA form, the CDR3 reads TGTGCCAGCAGCCGATTCCAGGCCTCCAAAAACATTCAGTACTTC. The chain has TRBV3-1 and TRBJ2-4; D not certain. This CDR3 has 15 residues. From germline, CDR1 is LGHDT and CDR2 YNNKEL (reference sequence). The V end was cut by 4 bases, the J end by 2 bases, with 12 bases between.

This clonotype was counted only a few times. The J gene is TRBJ1-1, the V gene TRBV30; no clear D gene. Germline CDR1 and CDR2: GTSNPN and SVGIG (reference sequence). This CDR3 has 14 residues. V was trimmed by 1 base and J by 4 bases, leaving 13 bases between them. The CDR3 here is CAWSGASLGTEAFF. The CDR3 DNA sequence: TGTGCCTGGAGTGGGGCAAGCCTGGGCACTGAAGCTTTCTTT.